Below, one T cell receptor beta chain is given with its context. Trimming removed 6 bases at V and 6 bases at J, with 15 bases between. The CDR3 is 14 residues long. Germline lookup yields CDR1 SNHLY and CDR2 FYNNEI. Under the authors' procedure: Junction-only sequences without quality scores came from ImmunoSEQ, so filtering differed. TCRdb's copy holds only in-frame clones and misses some; the assay was immunoSEQ multiplex PCR. That table supplies the V and J calls and clone size; D and trimming were determined from the DNA. The sample records fewer than 600,000 clones, 70% to 80% being singletons. These data are taken from a study of shared clonotypes between healthy human individuals.

The sample consisted of PBMCs. The chain couples TRBV2 to TRBJ2-1, with D unresolved. The TCR was taken from a middle-aged woman in good health. Some clones in this sample may be carry-over from other donors' samples. CDR3 residues: CASREKVNGNEQFF. In DNA form, the CDR3 reads TGTGCCAGCAGGGAGAAGGTTAACGGCAATGAGCAGTTCTTC.